Detailed here is one TCR beta chain. The table lists this clone with a few counts. Which antigen it targets is not known. No qualities accompany the bases; no much larger clone lies one base away. This sample was included in a study of blood T cell repertoires in COVID-19 (dated by TCRdb to 2019 to 2021). At the level of the whole study: Samples from collaborators originated in the United States, Italy and Spain and spanned both the acute and convalescent phases of COVID-19. The sample metadata nearly always contained a de-identified subject ID, COVID-19 status, age in years and sex. A freely available public database, intended as a resource for researchers studying the immune response to SARS-CoV-2, is where the repertoires were released. The material from the prospective study consisted of cDNA or gDNA derived from T cells, B-cell-depleted T cells, or PBMCs. The samples were drawn from the first 160 participants of the ongoing ImmuneRACE study and from 950 to 1,500 subjects provided by 6 global collaborators. Where HLA class I and class II types were available, the types were taken from metadata supplied by the sample provider, not from assay-based typing. The dataset comprised deeply sampled blood TCRbeta repertoires from subjects exposed to, actively infected with, or recovered from COVID-19.

Collaborating institutions collected whole blood in K2EDTA tubes following their own protocols. Collaborator samples were shipped for TCRbeta analysis as frozen whole blood, isolated PBMCs, or DNA extracted from either sample type. The immunoSEQ Assay, a bias-controlled multiplex PCR, was used to amplify TCRbeta CDR3 regions from genomic DNA. As for the authors' bioinformatics: The number of nucleated cells in each sample was estimated from the amplification of reference gene primers within the assay. To quantify the absolute abundance of each unique TCRbeta CDR3 rearrangement, sequence reads were collapsed and filtered. For each sample, productive Simpson clonality was calculated as the square root of Simpson's diversity index across productive rearrangements. TCRdb stores this immuneACCESS table with in-frame sequences only. Part of the clones is absent; in the studies checked, under half of the shortfall reflects unresolved V genes, and no reason is known for the rest. Clone size and the V and J calls come from that table; the DNA yielded D and trimming. For this sample there are approximately 170,000 clones; approximately 86% appear just once. Clones ranked in the top ten supply over 9.5% of the sample.

The research as a whole found: The amount of clinical and demographic metadata varied by source and participant and was provided uncurated.

The receptor comes from a woman of 80 years or more with active or convalescent COVID-19. Sequenced sample: peripheral blood.

The CDR3 protein: CASSPRGLLQNTEAFF. The bases read TGTGCCAGCAGCCCCAGGGGGCTTCTGCAGAACACTGAAGCTTTCTTT. In this chain, TRBV4-2 is recombined with TRBJ1-1; 8 central nucleotides agree with TRBD1. The germline V gene supplies CDR1 LGHNA and CDR2 YNFKEQ. Its CDR3 holds 16 amino acids, cysteine through phenylalanine. Only the CDR3 DNA stays, 48 bases, in frame from base 1. V is trimmed back by 4 bases and J by 1 base, and the junction contains 8 bases that no gene match accounts for.